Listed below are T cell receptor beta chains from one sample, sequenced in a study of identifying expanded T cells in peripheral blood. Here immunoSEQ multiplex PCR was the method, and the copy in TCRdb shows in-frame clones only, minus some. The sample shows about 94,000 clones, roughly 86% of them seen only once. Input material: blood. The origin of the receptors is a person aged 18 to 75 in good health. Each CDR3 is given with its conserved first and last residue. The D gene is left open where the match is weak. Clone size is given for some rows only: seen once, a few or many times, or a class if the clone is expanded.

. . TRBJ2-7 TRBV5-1 TGCGCCAGCAGCTTGGGCGGAAACTCCTACGAGCAGTACTTC CASSLGGNSYEQYF
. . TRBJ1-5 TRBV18 TGTGCCAGCTCACCCGGTTTAGAGCCCAATCAGCCCCAGCATTTT CASSPGLEPNQPQHF
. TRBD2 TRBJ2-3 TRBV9 TGTGCCAGCAGCGCCCTTCAGCGGGGGGCCGGTGGAGATACGCAGTATTTT CASSALQRGAGGDTQYF
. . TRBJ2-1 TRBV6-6 TGTGCCAGCAGGGAAGGTGCCTACAATGAGCAGTTCTTC CASREGAYNEQFF
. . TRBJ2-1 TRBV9 TGTGCCAGCAGCGTCTGGCCCAACAATGAGCAGTTCTTC CASSVWPNNEQFF
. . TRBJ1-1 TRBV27 TGTGCCAGCAGAGGTCCCACAACGAACACTGAAGCTTTCTTT CASRGPTTNTEAFF
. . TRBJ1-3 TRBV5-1 TGCGCCAGCAGCGTGGGAGGGCCCAGCTCTGGAAACACCATATATTTT CASSVGGPSSGNTIYF
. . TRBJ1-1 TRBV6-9 TGTGCCAGCAGCACTTCCCAGGGTAACACTGAAGCTTTCTTT CASSTSQGNTEAFF
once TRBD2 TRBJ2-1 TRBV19 TGTGCCAGTAGTCCGCGGGGACTATCCTACAATGAGCAGTTCTTC CASSPRGLSYNEQFF
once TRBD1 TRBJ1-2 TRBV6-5 TGTGCCAGCAGACGGACAGGGGGTGGCTACACCTTC CASRRTGGGYTF
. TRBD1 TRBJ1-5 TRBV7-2 TGTGCCAGCAGCCAGGGGTCAGGGGGTCAGCCCCAGCATTTT CASSQGSGGQPQHF
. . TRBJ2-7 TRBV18 TGTGCCAGCTCACCAGCCAGGGGAGGCCCCTACGAGCAGTACTTC CASSPARGGPYEQYF
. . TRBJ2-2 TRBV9 TGTGCCAGCAGCGCTAGACCCGGGAATGAGGGGCTGTTTTTT CASSARPGNEGLFF
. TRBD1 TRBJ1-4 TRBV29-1 TGCAGCGTCCCACTCCCCGACAGGGCGGGGGAAAAACTGTTTTTT CSVPLPDRAGEKLFF
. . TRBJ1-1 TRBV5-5 TGTGCCAGCAGCTCCCCTGCCGGGAGCCCTGAAGCTTTCTTT CASSSPAGSPEAFF
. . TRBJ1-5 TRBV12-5 TGTGCTAGTGGGAGGGGAGATCAGCCCCAGCATTTT CASGRGDQPQHF
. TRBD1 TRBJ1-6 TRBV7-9 TGTGCCAGCAGCTCCGAACAGGGGTACTATAATTCACCCCTCCACTTT CASSSEQGYYNSPLHF
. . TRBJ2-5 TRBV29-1 TGCAGCGTGCCTTCCGGGAAATCACAAGAGACCCAGTACTTC CSVPSGKSQETQYF
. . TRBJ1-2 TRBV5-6 TGTGCCAGCAGCTCAGTGGGGACACGGACGTTCTATGGCTACACCTTC CASSSVGTRTFYGYTF
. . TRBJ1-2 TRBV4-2 TGTGCCAGCAGCCAAGATATGGTGGGATTCGGCTATGGCTACACCTTC CASSQDMVGFGYGYTF
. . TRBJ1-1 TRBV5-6 TGTGCCAGCAGCTTGGCCCGGCGCGAGGCTGAAGCTTTCTTT CASSLARREAEAFF
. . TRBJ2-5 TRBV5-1 TGCGCCAGCAGCGGAAATAGCGAGGAGACCCAGTACTTC CASSGNSEETQYF
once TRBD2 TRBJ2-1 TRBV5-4 TGTGCCAGCAGCTCTAGCGGGAGTAACTACAATGAGCAGTTCTTC CASSSSGSNYNEQFF
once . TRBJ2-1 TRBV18 TGTGCCAGCTCAACACCGTACCAGGGGAAATACAATGAGCAGTTCTTC CASSTPYQGKYNEQFF
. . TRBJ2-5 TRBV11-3 TGTGCCAGCAGCCGCCTGGGGGAATCGGAGACCCAGTACTTC CASSRLGESETQYF
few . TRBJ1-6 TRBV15 TGTGCCACCAGCAGCCGCAGGGGCAATTCACCCCTCCACTTT CATSSRRGNSPLHF
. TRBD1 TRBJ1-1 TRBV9 TGTGCCAGCAGCGCGACGGACAGGGGTTTTGGCACTGAAGCTTTCTTT CASSATDRGFGTEAFF
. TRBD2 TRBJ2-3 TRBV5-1 TGCGCCAGCAGCTTGACGGGCGGGAGGATCACAGATACGCAGTATTTT CASSLTGGRITDTQYF
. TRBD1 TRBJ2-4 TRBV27 TGTGCCAGCAGTCCTAGGGGGCGCGCGGCCAAAAACATTCAGTACTTC CASSPRGRAAKNIQYF
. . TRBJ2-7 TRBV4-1 TGCGCCAGCAGCCAAGTAGGCACGTCATACGAGCAGTACTTC CASSQVGTSYEQYF
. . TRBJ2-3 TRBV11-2 TGTGCCAGCAGCCAGGATCGCACAGATACGCAGTATTTT CASSQDRTDTQYF
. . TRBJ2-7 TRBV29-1 TGCAGCGCATGGGACTACGAGCAGTACTTC CSAWDYEQYF
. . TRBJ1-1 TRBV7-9 TGTGCCAGCAGCTTAGCGGCGTTGGGGGGCACTGAAGCTTTCTTT CASSLAALGGTEAFF
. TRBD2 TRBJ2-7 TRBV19 TGTGCCACCAGGGAGGGGTTCGAGCAGTACTTC CATREGFEQYF
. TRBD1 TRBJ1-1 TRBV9 TGTGCCAGCAGCCCCAGCACATGGGACAGGGTGTCGGGAGCTTTCTTT CASSPSTWDRVSGAFF
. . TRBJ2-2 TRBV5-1 TGCGCCAGCAGCTTAGCGGGCTCCACCGGGGAGCTGTTTTTT CASSLAGSTGELFF
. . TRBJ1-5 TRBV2 TGTGCCAGCAGGCGCGACGGCTCCGAAGGAGGCAATCAGCCCCAGCATTTT CASRRDGSEGGNQPQHF
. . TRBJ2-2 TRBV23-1 TGCGCCAGACCGACCCCAGGACCCGTGATGGACACCGGGGAGCTGTTTTTT CARPTPGPVMDTGELFF
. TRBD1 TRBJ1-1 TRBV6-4 TGTGCCAGCAGTGAATGGACAGGGCAGGGTGAAGCTTTCTTT CASSEWTGQGEAFF
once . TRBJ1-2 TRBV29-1 TGCAGCGTTGGACAGGACTATGGCTACACCTTC CSVGQDYGYTF
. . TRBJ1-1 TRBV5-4 TGTGCCAGCAGCTTGATTTGGGGAAACACTGAAGCTTTCTTT CASSLIWGNTEAFF